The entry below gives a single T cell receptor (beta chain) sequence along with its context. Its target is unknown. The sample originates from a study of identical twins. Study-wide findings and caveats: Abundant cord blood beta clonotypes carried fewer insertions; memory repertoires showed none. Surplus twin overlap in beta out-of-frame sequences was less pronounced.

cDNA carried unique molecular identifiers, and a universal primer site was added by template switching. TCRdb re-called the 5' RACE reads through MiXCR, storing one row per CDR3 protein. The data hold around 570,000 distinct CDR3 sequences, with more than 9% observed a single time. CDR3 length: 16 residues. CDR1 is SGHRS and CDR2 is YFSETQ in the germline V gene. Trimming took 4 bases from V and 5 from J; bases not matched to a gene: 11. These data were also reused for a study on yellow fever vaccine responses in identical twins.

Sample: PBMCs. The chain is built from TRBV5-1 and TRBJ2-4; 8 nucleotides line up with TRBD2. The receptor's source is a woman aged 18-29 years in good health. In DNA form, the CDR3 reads TGCGCCAGCAGCCCAGGACTAGCTGGGTCAGAAAACATTCAGTACTTC. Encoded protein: CASSPGLAGSENIQYF.